This is a list of T cell receptor beta chains from one sample in a study of T cell responses to AZD1222 COVID-19 vaccine. Repertoires were generated with immunoSEQ multiplex PCR, while TCRdb's copy carries only in-frame clones and drops some. The table lists about 160,000 clones, approximately 93% of them singletons, with approximately 0.97% in the top ten. Material: peripheral blood, obtained on day 0 of AZD1222 vaccination. The receptors here all came from an adult in good health. CDR3s include the opening cysteine and the closing phenylalanine or tryptophan. Fields, in order: CDR3 length, D gene, V gene, clone size, J gene, CDR3 DNA, CDR3 protein. A D gene is named only where the DNA matches it firmly. The size of a clone is reported for some rows only, either as once, few or many, or as a class for expanded clones.

14	.	TRBV19	.	TRBJ2-2	TGTGCCAGTAGTATGGTCGGGAACACCGGGGAGCTGTTTTTT	CASSMVGNTGELFF
15	TRBD1	TRBV11-3	once	TRBJ2-7	TGTGCCAGCAGCTTCCCGACAGGGAGCTCCTACGAGCAGTACTTC	CASSFPTGSSYEQYF
15	TRBD1	TRBV7-2	.	TRBJ1-1	TGTGCCAGCAGCTTAGTGGGGACAGGGGGCGAAGAAGCTTTCTTT	CASSLVGTGGEEAFF
13	.	TRBV7-2	once	TRBJ1-2	TGTGCCAGCGGGGGAGACAGGCGGTATGGCTACACCTTC	CASGGDRRYGYTF
15	TRBD1	TRBV19	few	TRBJ1-6	TGTGCCAGTACTCCTAAATCAGGGGGTATTTCACCCCTCCACTTT	CASTPKSGGISPLHF
14	.	TRBV7-9	.	TRBJ1-2	TGTGCCAGCAGCAGAACGATAACTAACTATGGCTACACCTTC	CASSRTITNYGYTF
14	.	TRBV10-3	.	TRBJ2-7	TGTGCCACCGAAACTAGCCTCAGCTCCTACGAGCAGTACTTC	CATETSLSSYEQYF
12	.	TRBV2	.	TRBJ1-2	TGTGCCAGCATCCGGGTTGACTATGGCTACACCTTC	CASIRVDYGYTF
15	.	TRBV28	.	TRBJ1-5	TGTGCCAGCAGTTGGGGGGCGGAGGGCAATCAGCCCCAGCATTTT	CASSWGAEGNQPQHF
13	.	TRBV5-1	.	TRBJ2-5	TGCGCCAGCAGCTTGGGAGGCGAAGAGACCCAGTACTTC	CASSLGGEETQYF
16	.	TRBV23-1	.	TRBJ2-3	TGCGCCAGCAGTCAAACTAGCCGGGGGCCCGCAGATACGCAGTATTTT	CASSQTSRGPADTQYF
16	TRBD1	TRBV5-1	.	TRBJ1-2	TGCGCCAGCAGAACCGGACAGGGATATGTTAACTATGGCTACACCTTC	CASRTGQGYVNYGYTF
14	.	TRBV6-5	.	TRBJ2-7	TGTGCCAGCAGTTACTCCCAGGGGGGTGACGAGCAGTACTTC	CASSYSQGGDEQYF
18	TRBD1	TRBV10-1	.	TRBJ1-5	TGCGCCAGCAGTGTGGGGACAGGGGGCCCCGATGGGGGTCAGCCCCAGCATTTT	CASSVGTGGPDGGQPQHF
12	.	TRBV6-5	once	TRBJ2-5	TGTGCCAGCAGGGGGCTAAGAGAGACCCAGTACTTC	CASRGLRETQYF
19	TRBD2	TRBV7-9	.	TRBJ2-1	TGTGCCAGCAGCTCTCCCGGGACTAGCGGGGGGGCTTTTTTCCATGAGCAGTTCTTC	CASSSPGTSGGAFFHEQFF
13	.	TRBV13	.	TRBJ1-1	TGTGCCAGCGCCGTGCGGCCGAACACTGAAGCTTTCTTT	CASAVRPNTEAFF
12	.	TRBV5-1	.	TRBJ2-5	TGCGCCAGCAGCTTGGGAACGGAGACCCAGTACTTC	CASSLGTETQYF
14	TRBD2	TRBV19	.	TRBJ2-1	TGTGCCAGTACCCTTAGCGGGGGGGCCGGTGAGCAGTTCTTC	CASTLSGGAGEQFF
16	.	TRBV5-6	.	TRBJ1-2	TGTGCCAGCAGCTTGGGGACAGAGCGTACTAACTATGGCTACACCTTC	CASSLGTERTNYGYTF
13	.	TRBV28	.	TRBJ2-1	TGTGCCAGCAGTATCTACAAAAAAAATGAGCAGTTCTTC	CASSIYKKNEQFF
12	.	TRBV6-1	.	TRBJ1-1	TGTGCCAGCAGTGAAGTTTTATGGAAAGCTTTCTTT	CASSEVLWKAFF
17	.	TRBV29-1	.	TRBJ1-2	TGCAGCGTGCCACGTTGGGGACACCTCCCCTTGGGCTATGGCTACACCTTC	CSVPRWGHLPLGYGYTF
13	.	TRBV19	.	TRBJ2-5	TGTGCCAGTAGTATCCAGGACGGCCAGAAAGTCAACTTC	CASSIQDGQKVNF
14	.	TRBV2	.	TRBJ2-1	TGTGCCAGCAGTGCCCTGGTGTCCTACAATGAGCAGTTCTTC	CASSALVSYNEQFF
15	.	TRBV3-1/TRBV3-2	.	TRBJ2-5	TGTGCCAGCAGCCAAGGTGAGGTCCTCCAAGAGACCCAGTACTTC	CASSQGEVLQETQYF
15	.	TRBV6-5	few	TRBJ1-3	TGTGCCAGCAGTTACGGCGGGGTTGCAGGAAACACCATATATTTT	CASSYGGVAGNTIYF
13	.	TRBV9	.	TRBJ1-5	TGTGCCAGCAGCCGGGATAATAATCAGCCCCAGCATTTT	CASSRDNNQPQHF
14	.	TRBV6-5	.	TRBJ2-3	TGTGCCAGCTCCCCGAGTGGGGACCCAGATACGCAGTATTTT	CASSPSGDPDTQYF
14	.	TRBV6-5	.	TRBJ2-5	TGTGCCAGCAGCGACGGACAGATCCAAGAGACCCAGTACTTC	CASSDGQIQETQYF
14	.	TRBV11-3	once	TRBJ2-7	TGTGCCAGCAGCCCCTCGGGACCTACCTACGAGCAGTACTTC	CASSPSGPTYEQYF
14	.	TRBV27	.	TRBJ1-2	TGTGCCAGCAGCCCAACGGGACACAACTATGGCTACACCTTC	CASSPTGHNYGYTF
12	.	TRBV21-1	.	TRBJ2-5	TGTGCCAGCGGTCAGAGTCAAGAGACCCAGTACTTC	CASGQSQETQYF
16	.	TRBV10-1	.	TRBJ1-6	TGCGCCAGCAGTGAGATAAGGGGCTGGGGTGATTCACCCCTCCACTTT	CASSEIRGWGDSPLHF
16	.	TRBV11-3	.	TRBJ1-3	TGTGCCAGCAGCCTGCGCCCGGGGGTCACTGGAAACACCATATATTTT	CASSLRPGVTGNTIYF
15	.	TRBV15	.	TRBJ2-7	TGTGCCACCAGCAGAGATCGGGGCCAAACGGGGGAGCAGTACTTC	CATSRDRGQTGEQYF
16	.	TRBV11-2	.	TRBJ2-1	TGTGCCAGCAGCTTCGGACAGCGCATCTCCTACAATGAGCAGTTCTTC	CASSFGQRISYNEQFF
14	.	TRBV6-5	.	TRBJ2-7	TGTGCCGCCCCAAGGGACCCGTCCAGGGGCGAGCAGTACTTC	CAAPRDPSRGEQYF
15	.	TRBV2	.	TRBJ1-5	TGTGCCAGCAGTGAAGACACTTGGGGAAATCAGCCCCAGCATTTT	CASSEDTWGNQPQHF
12	TRBD1	TRBV6-2/TRBV6-3	.	TRBJ2-4	TGTGCCAGCAGTCTACAGGGGGACATTCAGTACTTC	CASSLQGDIQYF
16	.	TRBV19	once	TRBJ1-1	TGTGCCAGTACCTCTATCCTGGAGGGCAGAGACACTGAAGCTTTCTTT	CASTSILEGRDTEAFF
14	TRBD1	TRBV19	.	TRBJ2-7	TGTGCCAGTAGCCCCGGACAGGGGGGGTACGAGCAGTACTTC	CASSPGQGGYEQYF
13	.	TRBV28	.	TRBJ1-1	TGTGCCAGCAGTCCCTCTAGTGGCCGGGAGGCTTTCTTT	CASSPSSGREAFF
13	.	TRBV5-1	.	TRBJ1-6	TGCGCCAGCAGCTTTGACTACGGGTCACCCCTCCACTTT	CASSFDYGSPLHF
15	TRBD1	TRBV18	.	TRBJ1-6	TGTGCCAGCTTGGGAAATGGGACAGTCTATTCACCCCTCCACTTT	CASLGNGTVYSPLHF
16	.	TRBV6-4	.	TRBJ2-7	TGTGCCAGCAGTGGGAGTCCCGATAAAGGGAGGTACGAGCAGTACTTC	CASSGSPDKGRYEQYF
12	.	TRBV30	.	TRBJ1-1	TGTGCCTGGGACAGGTTGAACACTGAAGCTTTCTTT	CAWDRLNTEAFF
14	.	TRBV5-1	.	TRBJ1-1	TGCGCCAGCAGCTTGCAACGGATGAACACTGAAGCTTTCTTT	CASSLQRMNTEAFF
15	.	TRBV7-6	.	TRBJ1-3	TGTGCCAGCAGCTTTAAGGGGGACTTTGGAAACACCATATATTTT	CASSFKGDFGNTIYF
14	TRBD1	TRBV9	.	TRBJ2-7	TGTGCCAGCAGCGCGACAGGGGGGGATTACGAGCAGTACTTC	CASSATGGDYEQYF
13	.	TRBV2	once	TRBJ2-3	TGTGCCAGCACAAAAGCTAGCACAGATACGCAGTATTTT	CASTKASTDTQYF